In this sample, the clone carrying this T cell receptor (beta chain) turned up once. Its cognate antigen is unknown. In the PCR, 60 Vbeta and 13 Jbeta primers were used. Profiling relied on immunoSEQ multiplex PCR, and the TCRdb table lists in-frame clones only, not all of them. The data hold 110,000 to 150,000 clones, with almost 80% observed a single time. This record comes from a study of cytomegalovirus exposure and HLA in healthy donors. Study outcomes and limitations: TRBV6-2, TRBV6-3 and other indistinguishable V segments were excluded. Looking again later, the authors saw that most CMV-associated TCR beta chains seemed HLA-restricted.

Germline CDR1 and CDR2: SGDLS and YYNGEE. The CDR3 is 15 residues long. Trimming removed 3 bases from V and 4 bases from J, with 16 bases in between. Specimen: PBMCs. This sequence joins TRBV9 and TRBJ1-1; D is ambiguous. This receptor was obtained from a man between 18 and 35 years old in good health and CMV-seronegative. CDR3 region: CASSARQAGGTEAFF. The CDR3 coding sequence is TGTGCCAGCAGCGCTCGCCAGGCAGGTGGCACTGAAGCTTTCTTT.